The next 30 T cell receptor beta chains were all read from a single sample in a study of CD8 T cells in ankylosing spondylitis. A single record per CDR3 protein comes from TCRdb applying MiXCR to the 5' RACE reads. The repertoire holds 300,000 to 350,000 distinct CDR3 sequences, around 21% seen once, with roughly 3.6% in the top ten. Sequencing was performed on blood, either unsorted or a sorted T cell fraction (not recorded which). These receptors all stem from a female donor with ankylosing spondylitis or in good health (not recorded which).

This clonotype was seen more than once but under ten times. The rearrangement uses TRBV10-3 and TRBJ2-1; 8 bases are shared with TRBD1. CDR3 length: 15 amino acids. V lost 3 bases and J lost 1; bases outside the gene matches: 2. In germline, CDR1 is ENHRY, CDR2 SYGVKD. The CDR3 protein is CAISEGQGSYNEQFF. The DNA of the CDR3 is TGTGCCATCAGTGAAGGACAGGGTTCCTACAATGAGCAGTTCTTC.

The chain links TRBV20-1 to TRBJ2-7; a weak D match, TRBD2 (5 bases). Germline lookup yields CDR1 DFQATT and CDR2 SNEGSKA (reference sequence). V gave up 4 bases and J gave up 0 bases, with 10 bases separating them. This CDR3 region has 13 residues. This CDR3 reads CSAMDWNSYEQYF. Here the CDR3 DNA reads TGCAGTGCTATGGACTGGAACTCCTACGAGCAGTACTTC.

A few counts support this clonotype. Written as DNA, the CDR3 is TGTGCCAGCAGTTACTCGACGAGATCAGGGCAGCCCCAGCATTTT. It is translated as CASSYSTRSGQPQHF. The chain has TRBV6-5 and TRBJ1-5, with TRBD1 as a possible D gene (5 bases). This CDR3 contains 15 residues. V was cut by 0 bases and J by 7 bases, with 13 bases left in between. Germline V gives CDR1 MNHEY, CDR2 SVGAGI.

This clonotype was observed a few times. This chain joins TRBV7-9 and TRBJ2-1, with 13 bases lining up with TRBD2. This CDR3 is 15 amino acids long. Germline V gives CDR1 SEHNR, CDR2 FQNEAQ (reference sequence). Losses at the gene ends were 5 bases for V and 9 bases for J; bases not matched to a gene: 7. CDR3 nucleotide sequence: TGTGCCAGCAGCCGAGCCGGACTAGCGGGAGCTGAGCAGTTCTTC. It yields the protein CASSRAGLAGAEQFF.

A few counts support this clonotype. The V call is TRBV5-6, the J call TRBJ2-1, with TRBD2 matching 11 bases. Germline CDR1 is SGHDT and CDR2 is YYEEEE. Trimming cost V 3 bases and J 5 bases; bases outside gene matches: 7. The length of the CDR3 is 16 residues. CDR3 residues: CASSSPGTSGNNEQFF. The CDR3 bases are TGTGCCAGCAGCTCCCCCGGGACTAGCGGTAACAATGAGCAGTTCTTC.

Ten or more counts support this clonotype. This chain joins TRBV5-5 and TRBJ1-1; D perhaps matches TRBD1 (5 bases). The CDR3 length is 13 residues. Germline V gene sequence: CDR1 SGHKS, CDR2 YYEKEE (reference sequence). V dropped 1 base and J dropped 9 bases, with 13 bases sitting between them. CDR3 nucleotides: TGTGCCAGCAGCTTGCTCGGGGGATTGCAAGCTTTCTTT. This encodes CASSLLGGLQAFF.

The sample holds a few counts of this clonotype. The J gene is TRBJ1-4, the V gene TRBV29-1; 7 positions match TRBD1. V trimming: 6 bases; J trimming: 0 bases; junction bases outside the gene matches: 4. The germline V gene encodes CDR1 SQVTM and CDR2 ANQGSEA. CDR3 length: 14 residues. CDR3 DNA: TGCAGCGTCCCGGACAGGTCAACTAATGAAAAACTGTTTTTT. It encodes CSVPDRSTNEKLFF.

The rearrangement uses TRBV20-1 and TRBJ2-7, with D unresolved. V lost 6 bases to trimming and J lost 1 base, with 10 bases between them. The germline V gene has CDR1 DFQATT and CDR2 SNEGSKA (reference sequence). The CDR3 is 12 amino acids. CDR3 bases: TGCAGTGCCGGGCAGGCTTCCTACGAGCAGTACTTC. Protein sequence: CSAGQASYEQYF.

In its sample, this clonotype was seen once. The chain uses TRBV19 and TRBJ2-7; tentative D call: TRBD2 (6 bases). Germline values: CDR1 LNHDA, CDR2 SQIVND (reference sequence). This CDR3 contains 15 residues. The V gene lost 1 base and the J gene lost 1 base, with 11 bases spanning the gap. CDR3 coding DNA: TGTGCCAGTAGTATAGGGGATAGCGGATCCTACGAGCAGTACTTC. Protein: CASSIGDSGSYEQYF.

The chain has TRBV30 and TRBJ2-1, with 7 positions matching TRBD1. V dropped 4 bases and J dropped 6; count of bases not matched to a gene: 6. There are 13 residues in the CDR3. CDR1 is GTSNPN and CDR2 is SVGIG in the germline V gene (reference sequence). The CDR3: CAWTRDSSNEQFF. The CDR3 coding sequence is TGTGCCTGGACCCGGGACAGCAGCAATGAGCAGTTCTTC.

This clonotype was seen a few times. The CDR3 DNA reads TGCAGTGCTAGAGATTCGTGGCAGGGGAACACTGAAGCTTTCTTT. Encoded protein: CSARDSWQGNTEAFF. The chain links TRBV20-1 to TRBJ1-1; TRBD1 is a possible D gene (5 bases). Trimming shortened V by 0 bases and J by 1 base, and 12 bases separated the two germline ends. The germline CDR1 and CDR2 sequences are DFQATT and SNEGSKA (reference sequence). The CDR3 loop spans 15 amino acids.

This clonotype showed up just a few times. CDR3 sequence reads: CASSLAPRGPRRGVGSDYNEQFF. For the CDR3, the DNA is TGTGCCAGCAGCTTAGCCCCCAGGGGTCCGCGACGGGGGGTGGGGTCGGATTACAATGAGCAGTTCTTC. V gene TRBV11-1 combines with J gene TRBJ2-1; D might be TRBD2 (7 bases). V dropped 0 bases and J dropped 4 bases, with 34 bases sitting between them. CDR3 length: 23 residues. Germline-derived CDR1 and CDR2 are SGHAT and FQDESV (reference sequence).

This clonotype was recorded a few times. The chain combines TRBV27 with TRBJ2-3, with unresolved D. Trimming shortened V by 5 bases and J by 2 bases, and 8 bases separated the two germline ends. CDR3 length: 13 amino acids. Germline V gene sequence: CDR1 MNHEY, CDR2 SMNVEV (reference sequence). The CDR3 DNA follows: TGTGCCAGCAGTCCGGAATTCACAGATACGCAGTATTTT. Translated, it gives CASSPEFTDTQYF.

This clonotype was detected a few times. This rearrangement joins TRBV11-2 to TRBJ1-1; D call uncertain. The CDR3 covers 14 residues. V lost 4 bases and J lost 1, with 10 bases in between. Germline CDR1 SGHAT, CDR2 FQNNGV. CDR3 bases: TGTGCCAGCAGCTCCTTGAGGGAGAACACTGAAGCTTTCTTT. It translates to CASSSLRENTEAFF.

In this sample, this clonotype turned up many times. V and J are TRBV5-1 and TRBJ1-6; no clear D gene. Germline assignment: CDR1 SGHRS and CDR2 YFSETQ. The CDR3 length is 14 residues. With 2 bases removed from V and 5 bases from J, the gap between germline ends came to 8 bases. This CDR3 reads CASSLDGNNSPLHF. CDR3 nucleotide sequence: TGCGCCAGCAGCTTAGACGGAAATAATTCACCCCTCCACTTT.

This clonotype was counted between two and nine times. This rearrangement joins TRBV20-1 to TRBJ2-7, with 7 bases aligning to TRBD2. V gave up 6 bases and J gave up 1 base; unmatched junction bases: 9. Per germline, CDR1 DFQATT and CDR2 SNEGSKA (reference sequence). The CDR3 loop spans 14 amino acids. In DNA, the CDR3 is TGCAGTGCAACCTCCACTAGCGCGTCCTACGAGCAGTACTTC. This sequence encodes CSATSTSASYEQYF.

This clonotype has more than one count but fewer than ten. V gene TRBV19 combines with J gene TRBJ2-1; no firm D call. Germline CDR1 and CDR2: LNHDA and SQIVND (reference sequence). Trimming stripped 4 bases from V and 7 bases from J, with 26 bases between. The CDR3 is 18 amino acids. The DNA of the CDR3 is TGTGCCAGTAGTACTGGGCAGATTCAGCTCCTTAGGTTGAATGAGCAGTTCTTC. This translates into CASSTGQIQLLRLNEQFF.

V gene TRBV7-2 combines with J gene TRBJ2-7; weak D call: TRBD2 (5 bases). The germline V and J ends were trimmed by 5 bases and 5 bases, with 13 bases remaining between them. Germline V gives CDR1 SGHTA, CDR2 FQGNSA. CDR3 size: 13 residues. CDR3 sequence reads: CASSLPSGNEQYF. The CDR3 bases are TGTGCCAGCAGCCTCCCGTCGGGAAACGAGCAGTACTTC.

This clonotype was seen only a few times. DNA for the CDR3: TGCGCCAGCAGGGCAATTAGAGGGGCCAGGGGAAACATTCAGTACTTC. This sequence encodes CASRAIRGARGNIQYF. The chain couples TRBV4-1 to TRBJ2-4; weak D call: TRBD1 (6 bases). Deletions cut 6 bases from V and 6 bases from J, with 21 bases between. This CDR3 spans 16 amino acids. The germline V gene encodes CDR1 MGHRA and CDR2 YSYEKL.

In DNA form, the CDR3 reads TGTGCCAGCAGTGAAAGGGTAGCCAAAAACATTCAGTACTTC. Amino acids: CASSERVAKNIQYF. V usage is TRBV2 and J usage is TRBJ2-4; D not resolved. The CDR3 loop spans 14 amino acids. Trimming shortened V by 2 bases and J by 0 bases, and 5 bases separated the two germline ends. Germline lookup yields CDR1 SNHLY and CDR2 FYNNEI.

This clonotype has at least ten counts. V and J are TRBV20-1 and TRBJ2-1; 7 bases are a match to TRBD2. Germline loops: CDR1 DFQATT, CDR2 SNEGSKA (reference sequence). The J segment lost 3 bases and the V segment lost 6 bases, leaving 11 bases of the junction unmatched. This CDR3 spans 15 amino acids. In DNA, the CDR3 is TGCAGTGCCAAGAGGGCGGGAGTTGTCTACAATGAGCAGTTCTTC. It codes for CSAKRAGVVYNEQFF.

Here the CDR3 DNA reads TGTGCCAGCGCCTGGGACAGGGCCACCGGGGAGCTGTTTTTT. Its translation: CASAWDRATGELFF. J is TRBJ2-2 and V is TRBV27, with TRBD1 identical over 9 bases. V dropped 8 bases and J dropped 4; count of bases not matched to a gene: 5. The CDR3 sequence is 14 residues long. Germline loops: CDR1 MNHEY, CDR2 SMNVEV (reference sequence).

The rearrangement joins TRBV2 to TRBJ2-7, with D uncertain. This CDR3 has 12 residues. With 3 bases removed from V and 2 bases from J, the gap between germline ends came to 5 bases. CDR1 is SNHLY, CDR2 FYNNEI, per germline. The CDR3 nucleotides are TGTGCCAGCAGTGATGGACCCTACGAGCAGTACTTC. This sequence encodes CASSDGPYEQYF.

This clonotype was seen a few times. V usage is TRBV20-1 and J usage is TRBJ1-1; D gene ambiguous. Germline V gene lookup returns CDR1 DFQATT and CDR2 SNEGSKA (reference sequence). The V end was cut by 0 bases, the J end by 7 bases, with 9 bases between. There are 12 residues in the CDR3. For the CDR3, the DNA is TGCAGTGCTAGAGATTATAATGGTGAAGCTTTCTTT. It encodes CSARDYNGEAFF.

A few counts support this clonotype. The V and J genes are TRBV12-3 or TRBV12-4 and TRBJ1-2; weak D call: TRBD1 (5 bases). V lost 1 base and J 8 bases, leaving 20 bases between the germline ends. CDR3 size: 16 residues. The CDR3 loop is CASSLGIWQGRWGYTF. In DNA form, the CDR3 reads TGTGCCAGCAGTTTAGGGATCTGGCAGGGCAGGTGGGGCTACACCTTC.

This sequence joins TRBV5-1 and TRBJ2-1; 7 bases are a match to TRBD2. This CDR3 has 15 amino acids. CDR1 is SGHRS and CDR2 is YFSETQ in the germline V gene. V trimming: 5 bases; J trimming: 0 bases; junction bases outside the gene matches: 5. CDR3 region: CASRGTKPSYNEQFF. DNA for the CDR3: TGCGCCAGCAGGGGGACTAAACCCTCCTACAATGAGCAGTTCTTC.

V usage is TRBV5-1 and J usage is TRBJ1-6; D gene uncertain. Trimming stripped 0 bases from V and 6 bases from J, with 10 bases between. CDR3 length: 15 residues. Per the germline V gene, CDR1 is SGHRS and CDR2 is YFSETQ. Here the CDR3 reads CASSLVLRPNSPLHF. Written as DNA, the CDR3 is TGCGCCAGCAGCTTGGTCCTGCGGCCTAATTCACCCCTCCACTTT. The full variable domain, with the rest looked up from reference TRBV5-1 and TRBJ1-6, is KAGVTQTPRYLIKTRGQQVTLSCSPISGHRSVSWYQQTPGQGLQFLFEYFSETQRNKGNFPGRFSGRQFSNSRSEMNVSTLELGDSALYLCASSLVLRPNSPLHFGNGTRLTVT.

The chain joins TRBV20-1 to TRBJ2-3, with a tentative D call TRBD2 (5 bases). The CDR3 is 12 amino acids. Germline V gene sequence: CDR1 DFQATT, CDR2 SNEGSKA (reference sequence). Trimming took off 4 bases at V and 6 bases at J, with 11 bases between the two ends. CDR3 in amino acids: CSAMLASDTQYF. The CDR3 region has the DNA TGCAGTGCTATGCTAGCATCGGATACGCAGTATTTT.

The sample holds one count of this clonotype. The CDR3 DNA is TGCGCCAGCAGCTTGCCGCTTAGCACAGATACGCAGTATTTT. Encoded protein: CASSLPLSTDTQYF. The genes are TRBV5-1 and TRBJ2-3, with D unresolved. V was cut by 1 base and J by 0 bases, with 6 bases left in between. Germline CDR1 and CDR2: SGHRS and YFSETQ. This CDR3 is 14 amino acids long.

CDR3 sequence reads: CASSPIQGRTEAFF. In DNA form, the CDR3 reads TGTGCCAGCAGCCCTATACAGGGGAGGACTGAAGCTTTCTTT. The chain joins TRBV6-1 to TRBJ1-1; 7 bases agree with TRBD1. Germline CDR1 MNHNS, CDR2 SASEGT. The CDR3 consists of 14 residues. With V trimmed by 6 bases and J by 5 bases, 9 bases remained unmatched.